This record concerns one TCR beta chain sequence. Antigen unknown. These data are taken from a study of T cell responses to AZD1222 COVID-19 vaccine. Turning to the study itself: Investigators merged groups given second doses at roughly 4 or roughly 12 weeks. Overall study results and limits: White British donors predominated, females outnumbered males, and clonal diversity was possibly underestimated. With dominance at 160-218 and 743-854, vaccine-associated CD4 TCRs spanned spike. Unmutated regions of variants are reportedly targeted by nearly half of spike-specific TCRs.

The CDR3 runs 17 residues. The germline V gene encodes CDR1 SGHKS and CDR2 YYEKEE (reference sequence). Trimming took 0 bases from V and 2 from J; bases not matched to a gene: 6. Measured with immunoSEQ multiplex PCR; TCRdb has only the in-frame clones, and not every one. The sample has some 150,000 clones, roughly 90% seen once. The sequence was obtained from an adult in good health. This chain links TRBV5-5 with TRBJ1-5, with 9 bases lining up with TRBD1. The starting material was peripheral blood, obtained on day 0 of AZD1222 vaccination. Written as DNA, the CDR3 is TGTGCCAGCAGCTTGGCCCCGGGACAGGGTCGCAATCAGCCCCAGCATTTT. It codes for CASSLAPGQGRNQPQHF.